The clone carrying this T cell receptor beta chain was detected a few times. Its antigen is not known. The PCR used 60 Vbeta and 13 Jbeta primers. The assay was immunoSEQ multiplex PCR, and TCRdb's table has in-frame clones only and misses some. The sample has over 130,000 clones, roughly 63% seen once. These data come from a study of cytomegalovirus exposure and HLA in healthy donors. Findings of the study overall: A few chains linked to CMV were shown in vitro to be specific for CMV antigens.

CDR3 length equals 14 residues. Trimming at V came to 3 bases and at J to 5 bases, leaving 6 bases not matched to a gene. In germline, CDR1 is KGHSH, CDR2 LQKENI. The chain combines TRBV18 with TRBJ2-7; 8 bases agree with TRBD2. The TCR comes from a woman between 55 and 75 years old in good health and CMV-seropositive. Material: PBMCs. The CDR3 region has the DNA TGTGCCAGCTCACCGAGCGGGAGTGGCAACGAGCAGTACTTC. Encoded protein: CASSPSGSGNEQYF.